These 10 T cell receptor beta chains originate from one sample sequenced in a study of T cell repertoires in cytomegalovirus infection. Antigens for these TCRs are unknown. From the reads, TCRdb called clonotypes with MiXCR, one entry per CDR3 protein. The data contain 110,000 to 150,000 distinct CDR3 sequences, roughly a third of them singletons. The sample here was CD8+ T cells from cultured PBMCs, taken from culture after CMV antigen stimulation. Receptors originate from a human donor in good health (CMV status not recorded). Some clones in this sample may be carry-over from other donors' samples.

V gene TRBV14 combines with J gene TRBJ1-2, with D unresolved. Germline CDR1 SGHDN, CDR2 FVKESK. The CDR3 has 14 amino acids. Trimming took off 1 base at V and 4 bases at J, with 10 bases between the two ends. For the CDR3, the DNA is TGTGCCAGCAGCCAAGGCGGCGGACCCTATGGCTACACCTTC. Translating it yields CASSQGGGPYGYTF.

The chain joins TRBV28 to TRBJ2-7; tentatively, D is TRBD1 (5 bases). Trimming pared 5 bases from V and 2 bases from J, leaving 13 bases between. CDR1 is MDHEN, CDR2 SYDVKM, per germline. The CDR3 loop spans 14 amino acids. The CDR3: CASSTPDSPYEQYF. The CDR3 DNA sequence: TGTGCCAGCAGTACCCCTGACAGCCCCTACGAGCAGTACTTC.

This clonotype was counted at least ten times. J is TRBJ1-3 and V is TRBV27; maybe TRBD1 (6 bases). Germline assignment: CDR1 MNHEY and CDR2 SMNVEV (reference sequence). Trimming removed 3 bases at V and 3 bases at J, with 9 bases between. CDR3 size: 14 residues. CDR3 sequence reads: CASSLSRGGNTIYF. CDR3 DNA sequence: TGTGCCAGCAGTTTGTCCAGGGGTGGAAACACCATATATTTT.

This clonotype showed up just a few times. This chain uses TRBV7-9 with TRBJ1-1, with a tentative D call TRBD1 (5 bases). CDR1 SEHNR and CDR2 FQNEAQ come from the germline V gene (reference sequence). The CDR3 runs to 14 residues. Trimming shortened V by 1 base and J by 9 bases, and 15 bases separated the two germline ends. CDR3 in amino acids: CASSLGWGGYQAFF. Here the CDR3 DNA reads TGTGCCAGCAGCTTAGGTTGGGGGGGTTACCAAGCTTTCTTT.

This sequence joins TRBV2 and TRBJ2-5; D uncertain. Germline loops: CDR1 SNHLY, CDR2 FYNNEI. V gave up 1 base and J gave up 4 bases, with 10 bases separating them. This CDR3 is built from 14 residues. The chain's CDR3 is CASSEVGRAETQYF. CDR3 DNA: TGTGCCAGCAGTGAAGTTGGCAGAGCAGAGACCCAGTACTTC.

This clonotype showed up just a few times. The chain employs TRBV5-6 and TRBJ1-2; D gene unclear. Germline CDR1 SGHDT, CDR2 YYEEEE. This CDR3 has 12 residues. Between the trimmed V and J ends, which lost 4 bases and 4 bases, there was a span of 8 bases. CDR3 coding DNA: TGTGCCAGCAGCCACATCGTCTATGGCTACACCTTC. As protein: CASSHIVYGYTF.

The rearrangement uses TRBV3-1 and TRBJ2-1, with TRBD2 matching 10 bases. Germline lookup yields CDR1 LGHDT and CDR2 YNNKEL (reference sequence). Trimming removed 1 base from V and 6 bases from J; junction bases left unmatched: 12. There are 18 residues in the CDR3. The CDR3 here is CASSQVASGGLPTNEQFF. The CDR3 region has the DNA TGTGCCAGCAGCCAAGTCGCTAGCGGGGGCCTACCTACCAATGAGCAGTTCTTC.

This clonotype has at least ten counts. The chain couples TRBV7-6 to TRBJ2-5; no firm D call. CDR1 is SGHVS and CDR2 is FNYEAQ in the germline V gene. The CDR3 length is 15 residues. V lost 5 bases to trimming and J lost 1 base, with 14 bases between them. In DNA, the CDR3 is TGTGCCAGCAGCCCGTGGCCACGGACCCAAGAGACCCAGTACTTC. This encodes CASSPWPRTQETQYF.

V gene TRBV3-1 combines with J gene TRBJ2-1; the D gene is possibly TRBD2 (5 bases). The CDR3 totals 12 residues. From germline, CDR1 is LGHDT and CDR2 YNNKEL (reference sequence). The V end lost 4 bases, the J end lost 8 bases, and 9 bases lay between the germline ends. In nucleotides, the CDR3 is TGTGCCAGCAGCCTCCGGGGATATGAGCAGTTCTTC. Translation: CASSLRGYEQFF.

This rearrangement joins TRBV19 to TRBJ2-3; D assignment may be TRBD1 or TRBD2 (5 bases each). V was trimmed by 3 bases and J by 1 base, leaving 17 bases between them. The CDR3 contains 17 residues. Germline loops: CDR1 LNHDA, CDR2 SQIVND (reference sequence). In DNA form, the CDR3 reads TGTGCCAGTAGTATTTTTGCCGGGGCCTCGGGCACAGATACGCAGTATTTT. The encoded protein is CASSIFAGASGTDTQYF.